This T cell receptor beta chain was captured in a study of TIL therapy for anti-PD-1-resistant metastatic lung cancer. Trimming pared 0 bases from V and 4 bases from J, leaving 15 bases between. This CDR3 comprises 16 residues. Germline V gene sequence: CDR1 LNHNV, CDR2 YYDKDF (reference sequence). This was the immunoSEQ v3 assay. Method: immunoSEQ multiplex PCR; TCRdb's copy keeps in-frame clones and lacks some. The repertoire includes tens of thousands of clones, 60% to 85% of them detected once, and less than 8.5% sits in the top ten. Time point of the sample: pre-treatment sample, taken before nivolumab and TIL therapy.

The receptor was derived from a person aged 25 to 79 with non-small cell lung cancer. This chain uses TRBV15 with TRBJ2-5, with a possible D match to TRBD1 (6 bases). Sequenced here: blood, sampled at baseline. CDR3 DNA sequence: TGTGCCACCAGCAGAGATGGGGGCCCTGCAGGAGAGACCCAGTACTTC. It specifies CATSRDGGPAGETQYF.